This T cell receptor beta chain originates from a study of T-cell memory formation after mild COVID-19. The study, taken as a whole, reports: Clones from the second wave (peaking day 37) had unconfirmed SARS-CoV-2 specificity. There were some responding clones in pre-infection memory, which suggested that cross-reactive memory had joined.

This CDR3 is built from 13 residues. V dropped 5 bases and J dropped 9; count of bases not matched to a gene: 4. Germline lookup yields CDR1 MNHEY and CDR2 SVGAGI. Employing constant-segment primers, 5'RACE generated TCR alpha and TCR beta cDNA libraries bearing sample barcodes and UMIs. From the 5' RACE reads, TCRdb called clonotypes with MiXCR, one entry per CDR3 protein. There are some 250,000 distinct CDR3 sequences in the sample; about 20% occur only once, and 20% to 25% lies in the top ten. On this clonotype: Its antigen is as yet unknown.

This TCR was recovered from a man between 18 and 35 years old who had mild COVID-19 (a few samples of this study predate the infection). Cell type and time point are not known. The rearrangement uses TRBV6-5 and TRBJ2-2; 9 bases line up with TRBD1. The sample was PBMCs or a T cell subset sorted from them (not recorded which). DNA of the CDR3: TGTGCCAGCAGTCGGGACAGGGCCCGGGAGCTGTTTTTT. Translated, it gives CASSRDRARELFF.